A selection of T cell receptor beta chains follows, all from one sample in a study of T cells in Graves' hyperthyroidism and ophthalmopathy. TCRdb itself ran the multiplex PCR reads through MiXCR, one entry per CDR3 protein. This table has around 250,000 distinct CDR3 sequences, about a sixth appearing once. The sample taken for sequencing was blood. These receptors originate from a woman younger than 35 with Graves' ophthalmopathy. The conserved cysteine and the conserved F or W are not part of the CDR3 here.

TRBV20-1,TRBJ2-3,SARLAGDGSDTQY
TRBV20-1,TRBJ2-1,SGRLAGGPSNEQF
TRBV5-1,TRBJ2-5,ASSLQRQGKTETQY
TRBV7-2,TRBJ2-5,ASSQSGLGQETQY
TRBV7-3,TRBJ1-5,ASSSGQNQPQH
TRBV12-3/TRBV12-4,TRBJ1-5,ASSLARDQPQH
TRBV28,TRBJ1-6,ASSSGQGNNSPLH
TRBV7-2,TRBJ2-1,ASSDRDGSYNEQF
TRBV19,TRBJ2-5,ASSPRLAGMETQY
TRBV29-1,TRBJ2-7,SVAAGPYEQY
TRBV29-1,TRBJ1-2,SVEEAGGIGGYT
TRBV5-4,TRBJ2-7,ASSFRDRGFKEQY
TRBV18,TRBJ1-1,ASSADRNTEAF
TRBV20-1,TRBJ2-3,SATDTSTDTQY
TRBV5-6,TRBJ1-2,ASSLRGPGTAYGYT
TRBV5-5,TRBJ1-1,ASSPGNVMNTEAF
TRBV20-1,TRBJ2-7,SVSPSGGTHYEQY
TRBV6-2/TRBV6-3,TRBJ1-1,ASSLFGTGMTEAF
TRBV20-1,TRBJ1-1,SATPDRGGTEAF